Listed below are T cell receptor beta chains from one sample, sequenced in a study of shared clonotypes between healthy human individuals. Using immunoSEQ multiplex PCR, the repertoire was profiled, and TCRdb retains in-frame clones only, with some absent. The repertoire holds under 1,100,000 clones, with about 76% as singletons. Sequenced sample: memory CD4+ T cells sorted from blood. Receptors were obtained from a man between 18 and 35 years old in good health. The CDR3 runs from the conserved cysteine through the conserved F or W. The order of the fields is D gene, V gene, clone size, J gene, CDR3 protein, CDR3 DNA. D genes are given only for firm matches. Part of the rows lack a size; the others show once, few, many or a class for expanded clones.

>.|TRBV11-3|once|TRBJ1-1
CASSPTLNTEAFF
TGTGCCAGCAGTCCAACCCTGAACACTGAAGCTTTCTTT
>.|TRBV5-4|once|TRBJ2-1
CASSFPGTQAIEQFF
TGTGCCAGCAGCTTCCCCGGGACACAAGCGATTGAGCAGTTCTTC
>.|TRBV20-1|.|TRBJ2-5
CSAYGETQYF
TGCAGTGCGTACGGGGAGACCCAGTACTTC
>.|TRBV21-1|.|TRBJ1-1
CASSPKRGQGAVRTEAFF
TGTGCCAGCAGCCCAAAGAGGGGACAGGGGGCAGTAAGGACTGAAGCTTTCTTT
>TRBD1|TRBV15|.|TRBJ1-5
CATSRDSQGGDQPQHF
TGTGCCACCAGCAGAGATTCGCAGGGGGGGGATCAGCCCCAGCATTTT
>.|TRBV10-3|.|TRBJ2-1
CAISGAGQASYNEQFF
TGTGCCATCAGTGGGGCCGGGCAGGCCTCCTACAATGAGCAGTTCTTC
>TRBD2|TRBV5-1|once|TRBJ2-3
CASKLAGESGETDTQYF
TGCGCCAGCAAACTAGCGGGGGAGTCTGGGGAAACAGATACGCAGTATTTT
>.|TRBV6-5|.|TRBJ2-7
CASSYSTGIGEQYF
TGTGCCAGCAGTTACTCAACAGGGATCGGCGAGCAGTACTTC
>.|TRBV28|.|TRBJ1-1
CASSLHRDNTEAFF
TGTGCCAGCAGTTTACACAGGGATAACACTGAAGCTTTCTTT
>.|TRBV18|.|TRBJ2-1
CASSPPGTPRGEQFF
TGTGCCAGCTCACCACCGGGGACACCCCGGGGTGAGCAGTTCTTC
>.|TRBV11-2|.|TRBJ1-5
CASSFRSNQPQHF
TGTGCCAGCAGCTTTAGGAGCAATCAGCCCCAGCATTTT
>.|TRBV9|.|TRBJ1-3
CASSAGIFAGNTIYF
TGTGCCAGCAGCGCTGGGATTTTTGCTGGAAACACCATATATTTT
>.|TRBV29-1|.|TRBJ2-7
CSVEVSLIPYEQYF
TGCAGCGTTGAGGTCAGCCTTATCCCCTACGAGCAGTACTTC
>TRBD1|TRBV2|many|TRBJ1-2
CASSEAPTGNYGYTF
TGTGCCAGCAGTGAAGCCCCGACAGGGAACTATGGCTACACCTTC
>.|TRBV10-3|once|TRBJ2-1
CAISAGVGGNEQFF
TGTGCCATCAGTGCCGGGGTCGGGGGCAATGAGCAGTTCTTC
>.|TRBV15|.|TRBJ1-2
CATSRDSQGSYGYTF
TGTGCCACCAGCAGAGATAGCCAGGGTAGCTATGGCTACACCTTC
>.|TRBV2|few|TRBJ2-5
CASSRDGQETQYF
TGTGCCAGCAGCCGGGACGGACAAGAGACCCAGTACTTC
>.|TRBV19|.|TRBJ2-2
CASSIQGRGSGELFF
TGTGCCAGTAGTATCCAAGGTCGGGGATCCGGGGAGCTGTTTTTT
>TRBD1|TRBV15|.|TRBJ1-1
CATSRPLAGQEAFF
TGTGCCACCAGCAGGCCGTTGGCGGGACAGGAAGCTTTCTTT
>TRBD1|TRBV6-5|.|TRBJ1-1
CASSYQGQGLGEAFF
TGTGCCAGCAGTTACCAGGGACAGGGGTTAGGTGAAGCTTTCTTT
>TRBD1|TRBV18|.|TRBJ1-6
CASSPPGQDNSPLHF
TGTGCCAGCTCACCACCAGGACAGGATAATTCACCCCTCCACTTT
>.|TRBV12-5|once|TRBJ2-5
CASGLEISLTQYF
TGTGCTAGTGGTTTGGAAATCTCGTTGACCCAGTACTTC
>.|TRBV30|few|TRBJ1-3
CAWSPTGNTIYF
TGTGCCTGGAGTCCCACCGGAAACACCATATATTTT
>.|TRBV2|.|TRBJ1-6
CASSVGQTYSPLHF
TGTGCCAGCAGTGTCGGGCAGACCTATTCACCCCTCCACTTT
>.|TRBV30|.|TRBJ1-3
CAWSLTLPGNTIYF
TGTGCCTGGAGCTTAACCCTACCTGGAAACACCATATATTTT
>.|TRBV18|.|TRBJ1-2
CASSPGQEAYGYTF
TGTGCCAGCTCACCGGGACAAGAGGCCTATGGCTACACCTTC
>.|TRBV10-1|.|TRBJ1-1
CASKQGLNTEAFF
TGCGCCAGCAAACAGGGTCTGAACACTGAAGCTTTCTTT